The clone carrying this T cell receptor beta chain has just one count. This sample stems from a study of blood T cell repertoires in COVID-19. As for the study in general: Whether acute or convalescent, the COVID-19 samples came from the United States, Italy and Spain. T cells, B-cell-depleted T cells, or PBMCs provided the cDNA or gDNA that served as material.

In the source study's methods: Cell counts per sample came from amplifying reference gene primers. Profiled with immunoSEQ multiplex PCR; TCRdb holds only in-frame clones, not every one. The D gene and trimming were derived from the DNA, and the V and J assignments and clone size from that table. The sample carries approximately 270,000 clones, 85% to 90% recorded once. Two negative PCRs, clearance, or symptom resolution were required of recovered Cohort 3 donors. This CDR3 contains 15 residues. J gave up 1 base and V 11 bases, and 9 bases lay outside the gene matches. Germline V lookup: CDR1 MDHEN, CDR2 SYDVKM.

The sample comprised PBMCs or T cells enriched from blood (not recorded which). The source is a middle-aged man who had recovered from COVID-19. V usage is TRBV28 and J usage is TRBJ1-1, with 11 bases matching TRBD1. The CDR3: CACLDRGRGNTEAFF. The CDR3 nucleotides are TGTGCCTGTTTGGACAGGGGGCGAGGGAACACTGAAGCTTTCTTT.